The 32 T cell receptor beta chains listed next were all sequenced from one sample in a study of regulatory T cells in long-lasting Graves disease. Described time point: newly diagnosed GD, antithyroid drugs for less than 3 months. The TCR library was made from RNA that had been extracted from PBMCs in TRIzol. Relying on iRepertoire HTBI primers and Arm-PCR of CDR3 regions, the team built TCR beta libraries. TCRdb recomputed calls from the multiplex PCR reads with MiXCR, one row per CDR3 protein. The table records 450,000 to 700,000 distinct CDR3 sequences, 13% of them present only once. These same records also appear under a second study, on T cells in Graves' hyperthyroidism and ophthalmopathy.

The input for sequencing was peripheral blood mononuclear cells (PBMCs), taken at new diagnosis, from a patient treated with antithyroid drugs. The receptors shown here come from a man aged 25-45 years with Graves disease.

This clonotype was detected only a few times. The chain has TRBV30 and TRBJ2-4; 11 nucleotides match TRBD2. Germline lookup yields CDR1 GTSNPN and CDR2 SVGIG (reference sequence). CDR3 size: 15 residues. J lost 4 bases, V lost 7 bases, and 9 bases had no gene match. CDR3 bases: TGTGCCTTTACTTCTAGCGGGAGGAGGAAAAACATTCAGTACTTC. It is translated as CAFTSSGRRKNIQYF.

This clonotype was counted a few times. The chain has TRBV18 and TRBJ1-1; D possibly corresponds to TRBD1 (5 bases). The CDR3 has 16 residues. Per the germline V gene, CDR1 is KGHSH and CDR2 is LQKENI. V was cut by 3 bases and J by 1 base, with 15 bases left in between. CDR3 nucleotides: TGTGCCAGCTCACCGGGACCACCTGGGGGGAACACTGAAGCTTTCTTT. Its protein product is CASSPGPPGGNTEAFF.

This clonotype was seen many times. The V gene is TRBV12-3 or TRBV12-4, the J gene TRBJ2-1; 7 bases map to TRBD1. The J segment lost 10 bases and the V segment lost 3 bases, leaving 12 bases of the junction unmatched. This CDR3 is built from 15 residues. The CDR3 bases are TGTGCCAGCAGTTTTAGGGGACAGCTACAAGGGGAGCAGTTCTTC. Translated: CASSFRGQLQGEQFF.

The chain combines TRBV27 with TRBJ2-1; 8 nucleotides match TRBD2. The V segment lost 0 bases and the J segment 5 bases; nucleotides outside the gene matches: 3. The germline CDR1 and CDR2 sequences are MNHEY and SMNVEV (reference sequence). This CDR3 comprises 15 residues. CDR3 sequence: CASSLSLREDNEQFF. The CDR3 coding sequence is TGTGCCAGCAGTTTATCCTTGCGGGAGGACAATGAGCAGTTCTTC.

The J gene is TRBJ2-7, the V gene TRBV6-1, with 7 bases matching TRBD1. Germline V gives CDR1 MNHNS, CDR2 SASEGT. V was pared by 5 bases and J by 4 bases, with 8 bases of the junction left unmatched. The CDR3 runs to 14 residues. The CDR3 bases are TGTGCCAGCAGTACAACCGGGACAGCATACGAGCAGTACTTC. Protein product: CASSTTGTAYEQYF.

This clonotype occurred many times. The chain employs TRBV12-3 or TRBV12-4 and TRBJ1-1; TRBD1 is a possible D gene (6 bases). Trimming removed 2 bases at V and 1 base at J, with 8 bases between. CDR3 length: 14 amino acids. CDR3 protein: CASSLYRENTEAFF. The CDR3 DNA reads as TGTGCCAGCAGTTTATACAGGGAGAACACTGAAGCTTTCTTT.

This clonotype was seen only a few times. The chain employs TRBV20-1 and TRBJ2-7, with D perhaps matching TRBD1 or TRBD2 (5 bases each). The CDR3 is made up of 15 amino acids. Germline V gene sequence: CDR1 DFQATT, CDR2 SNEGSKA (reference sequence). The ends were cut back, 0 bases at V and 6 bases at J, with 18 bases in the middle. The CDR3 DNA sequence: TGCAGTGCTAGAGATCTAGTACCCCCGAGGGGCGAGCAGTACTTC. It is translated as CSARDLVPPRGEQYF.

This clonotype was observed a few times. V and J are TRBV20-1 and TRBJ2-3; TRBD2 is a possible D gene (5 bases). The V and J ends lost 2 bases and 5 bases respectively, with 14 bases between them. This CDR3 is 14 amino acids long. Per germline, CDR1 DFQATT and CDR2 SNEGSKA (reference sequence). The CDR3 reads CSARKSEGLDTQYF. The CDR3 bases are TGCAGTGCTAGAAAATCAGAGGGCCTAGATACGCAGTATTTT.

The rearrangement joins TRBV6-1 to TRBJ2-4; D ambiguous. The germline V and J ends were trimmed by 5 bases and 1 base, with 12 bases remaining between them. This CDR3 has 15 residues. Germline values: CDR1 MNHNS, CDR2 SASEGT. The CDR3 sequence: CASSNTVGAKNIQYF. DNA for the CDR3: TGTGCCAGCAGTAATACTGTTGGGGCCAAAAACATTCAGTACTTC.

This clonotype was counted ten times or more. The chain uses TRBV29-1 and TRBJ2-7; perhaps D is TRBD1 or TRBD2 (6 bases each). CDR3 length: 10 residues. Trimming took 6 bases from V and 4 from J, leaving 7 bases between them. Germline V gene data show CDR1 as SQVTM and CDR2 as ANQGSEA. CDR3 region: CSVGGYEQYF. DNA for the CDR3: TGCAGCGTAGGGGGGTACGAGCAGTACTTC.

This clonotype has a count of ten or more. The rearrangement uses TRBV20-1 and TRBJ2-1, with D possibly being TRBD2 (6 bases). The germline gives CDR1 DFQATT, CDR2 SNEGSKA (reference sequence). The CDR3 sequence is 15 residues long. Deletions cut 0 bases from V and 1 base from J, with 10 bases between. CDR3 sequence: CSARESGGSYNEQFF. CDR3 nucleotide sequence: TGCAGTGCTAGAGAGAGCGGAGGGTCCTACAATGAGCAGTTCTTC.

This clonotype was recorded at least ten times. This chain uses TRBV20-1 with TRBJ2-3; D call uncertain. Germline CDR1 is DFQATT and CDR2 is SNEGSKA (reference sequence). The CDR3 consists of 12 residues. The V and J ends lost 3 bases and 6 bases respectively, with 10 bases between them. CDR3 DNA sequence: TGCAGTGCTAGTGTCCTGGCGGATACGCAGTATTTT. Its translation: CSASVLADTQYF.

This clonotype was detected many times. The chain has TRBV6-6 and TRBJ2-7; D unresolved. In germline, CDR1 is MNHNY, CDR2 SVGAGI (reference sequence). Between the trimmed V and J ends, which lost 0 bases and 6 bases, there was a span of 9 bases. The CDR3 sequence is 13 residues long. For the CDR3, the DNA is TGTGCCAGCAGTTACTCGATGGGGTCCGAGCAGTACTTC. The encoded protein is CASSYSMGSEQYF.

This clonotype occurred a few times. The chain combines TRBV20-1 with TRBJ2-1; 7 positions agree with TRBD1. The J call is uncertain, as TRBJ2-5 better fits the DNA end. The CDR3 is 13 residues long. Germline V gives CDR1 DFQATT, CDR2 SNEGSKA (reference sequence). CDR3 amino acids: CSARPLQGETQYF. The CDR3 region has the DNA TGCAGTGCCCGTCCGTTACAGGGGGAGACCCAGTACTTC.

The chain couples TRBV5-1 to TRBJ2-2; D gene uncertain. The germline V gene has CDR1 SGHRS and CDR2 YFSETQ. The CDR3 totals 15 residues. V was trimmed by 3 bases and J by 8 bases, leaving 17 bases between them. The CDR3, as DNA: TGCGCCAGCAGCTCTTCGTCGACCTATTTGGGGGAGCTGTTTTTT. This encodes CASSSSSTYLGELFF.

The rearrangement uses TRBV5-1 and TRBJ2-1; 10 bases match TRBD1. The CDR3 extends over 13 amino acids. The germline gives CDR1 SGHRS, CDR2 YFSETQ. V shed 8 bases, J shed 9 bases, and the junction held 8 bases outside the gene matches. CDR3 DNA: TGCGCCAGTCGACAGGGGGCGCAAGGTGAGCAGTTCTTC. This codes for CASRQGAQGEQFF.

This clonotype was detected many times. The rearrangement uses TRBV7-8 and TRBJ2-1; a weak D match, TRBD2 (5 bases). Germline assignment: CDR1 SGHVS and CDR2 FQNEAQ. CDR3 size: 14 residues. Deletions cut 0 bases from V and 10 bases from J, with 13 bases between. CDR3 loop: CASSLAPASREQFF. The CDR3 region has the DNA TGTGCCAGCAGCTTAGCGCCGGCTAGCAGAGAGCAGTTCTTC.

The V call is TRBV4-2, the J call TRBJ1-2; no clear D gene. Deletions cut 0 bases from V and 4 bases from J, with 9 bases between. Germline CDR1 reads LGHNA; CDR2 reads YNFKEQ. The CDR3 is 14 residues long. Here the CDR3 reads CASSQDTEFYGYTF. The CDR3 nucleotides are TGTGCCAGCAGCCAAGACACAGAATTCTATGGCTACACCTTC.

This clonotype was recorded at least ten times. The chain couples TRBV2 to TRBJ2-1, with TRBD2 matching 7 bases. Germline V gene data show CDR1 as SNHLY and CDR2 as FYNNEI. CDR3 length: 17 residues. V was clipped by 0 bases and J by 1 base; unmatched bases: 6. Here the CDR3 reads CASSEAGSGASYNEQFF. The CDR3 DNA reads as TGTGCCAGCAGTGAAGCGGGCAGCGGGGCGTCCTACAATGAGCAGTTCTTC.

In the case of this clonotype: Since a much larger clone is just one base distant, this may be a read error. The V call is TRBV20-1, the J call TRBJ2-2; D may be TRBD2 (5 bases). This CDR3 spans 14 amino acids. The germline gives CDR1 DFQATT, CDR2 SNEGSKA (reference sequence). DNA for the CDR3: TGCAATGCTAGGAGGACTGATAACACCGGGGAGCTGTTTTTT. Protein product: CNARRTDNTGELFF.

On this clonotype: Since a much larger clone is just one base distant, this may be a read error. The chain recombines TRBV27 with TRBJ1-4; maybe TRBD1 (5 bases). The CDR3 length is 18 residues. V shed 5 bases and J shed 3 bases, with 22 bases lying between them. Per the germline V gene, CDR1 is MNHEY and CDR2 is SMNVEV (reference sequence). In nucleotides, the CDR3 is TGTGCCAGCAGTACGCTATCGACAAGGGGCGTGGCTAATGAAAAACTGTTTTTT. This encodes CASSTLSTRGVANEKLFF.

This clonotype was observed at least ten times. The chain is built from TRBV20-1 and TRBJ2-7; TRBD1 matches at 9 bases. CDR3 size: 13 residues. The ends lost 3 bases at V and 5 bases at J; junction bases unmatched: 5. Germline lookup yields CDR1 DFQATT and CDR2 SNEGSKA (reference sequence). The CDR3: CSASPGQGDEQYF. In DNA form, the CDR3 reads TGCAGTGCTAGCCCGGGACAGGGCGACGAGCAGTACTTC.

The rearrangement uses TRBV2 and TRBJ2-3; 10 bases align to TRBD2. The CDR3 is 15 residues long. Germline V gives CDR1 SNHLY, CDR2 FYNNEI. V lost 8 bases, J lost 4 bases, and 9 bases stayed unmatched. The CDR3 region has the DNA TGTGCCAGCCCTGACCTAGCGGGAGTTGCAGATACGCAGTATTTT. Translated: CASPDLAGVADTQYF.

This clonotype was counted at least ten times. The genes are TRBV2 and TRBJ2-3; 7 bases agree with TRBD2. Germline assignment: CDR1 SNHLY and CDR2 FYNNEI. Trimming cost V 7 bases and J 2 bases; bases outside gene matches: 9. The CDR3 loop spans 15 amino acids. The CDR3: CASTPRGEVTDTQYF. The CDR3 DNA reads as TGTGCCAGCACTCCACGGGGGGAGGTCACAGATACGCAGTATTTT.

As concerns this clonotype: With a far larger clone one base away, a read error is the likely cause. The rearrangement joins TRBV11-3 to TRBJ2-1; 14 nucleotides match TRBD2. Germline CDR1 and CDR2: SGHNT and YENEEA. With V trimmed by 5 bases and J by 9 bases, 6 bases remained unmatched. The length of the CDR3 is 15 residues. The CDR3 bases are TGTGCCAGCAGCACCGGACTAGCGGGAGGTGTTGAGCAGTTCTTC. This codes for CASSTGLAGGVEQFF.

This clonotype appeared many times. This chain joins TRBV27 and TRBJ2-1; the D gene is possibly TRBD2 (5 bases). The V end lost 5 bases, the J end lost 5 bases, and 10 bases lay between the germline ends. CDR1 is MNHEY, CDR2 SMNVEV, per germline (reference sequence). This CDR3 comprises 13 residues. CDR3: CASSPGFNNEQFF. For the CDR3, the DNA is TGTGCCAGCAGTCCGGGGTTCAACAATGAGCAGTTCTTC.

The V and J genes are TRBV20-1 and TRBJ1-3; D is unclear. V was trimmed by 6 bases and J by 0 bases, leaving 21 bases between them. The germline gives CDR1 DFQATT, CDR2 SNEGSKA (reference sequence). The CDR3 length is 17 residues. The CDR3 spells CSARLPVWASSGNTIYF. Here the CDR3 DNA reads TGCAGTGCCCGGCTCCCGGTTTGGGCCAGCTCTGGAAACACCATATATTTT.

This clonotype was detected ten times or more. The chain uses TRBV6-1 and TRBJ2-7; D is ambiguous. The length of the CDR3 is 14 residues. The germline V gene has CDR1 MNHNS and CDR2 SASEGT. Trimming took 0 bases from V and 2 from J, leaving 8 bases between them. The DNA for the CDR3 is TGTGCCAGCAGTGAAGCGCCCAGGACCTACGAGCAGTACTTC. The encoded protein is CASSEAPRTYEQYF.

This clonotype was picked up many times. This chain joins TRBV12-3 or TRBV12-4 and TRBJ2-6; the match to TRBD1 covers 8 bases. This CDR3 has 21 residues. After removal of 5 bases from V and 0 bases from J, the junction contained 18 bases not matched to a gene. The CDR3 DNA is TGTGCCAGCAGTGCCAGGAGGACAGGGCCTAGGGGGCTCTCTGGGGCCAACGTCCTGACTTTC. It yields the protein CASSARRTGPRGLSGANVLTF.

This clonotype has at least ten counts. The chain is built from TRBV28 and TRBJ2-1, with 11 bases aligning to TRBD2. V lost 2 bases and J lost 5; bases outside the gene matches: 8. The CDR3 is made up of 17 amino acids. Germline values: CDR1 MDHEN, CDR2 SYDVKM. The CDR3 protein is CASSLSRGTSGNNEQFF. The DNA of the CDR3 is TGTGCCAGCAGTTTAAGCAGGGGGACTAGCGGTAACAATGAGCAGTTCTTC.

This clonotype was recorded at least ten times. The chain uses TRBV30 and TRBJ1-2; weak D call: TRBD1 (6 bases). V lost 2 bases, J lost 8 bases, and 9 bases lay in between. The CDR3 spans 11 residues. Germline values: CDR1 GTSNPN, CDR2 SVGIG (reference sequence). The CDR3, as DNA: TGTGCCTGGAGTTCCCAGGGGGGCTACACCTTC. It specifies CAWSSQGGYTF.

This clonotype was detected many times. V usage is TRBV27 and J usage is TRBJ2-5; tentative D call: TRBD2 (5 bases). The V gene's germline CDR1 is MNHEY and CDR2 SMNVEV (reference sequence). The germline V and J ends were trimmed by 6 bases and 3 bases, with 17 bases remaining between them. The CDR3 runs 15 residues. Here the CDR3 DNA reads TGTGCCAGCAGCTCCCTCGGGGTGATGGAAGAGACCCAGTACTTC. The encoded protein is CASSSLGVMEETQYF.